This T cell receptor beta chain was sequenced for a study of regulatory T cells in long-lasting Graves disease (dated by TCRdb to the early 2020s). Notes on the research overall: Antithyroid drugs had been taken for less than 3 months by newly diagnosed Graves' disease patients. The study was registered as a clinical trial and conducted in China. Peripheral blood TCR sequencing and RNA sequencing compared persistent Graves' disease patients with newly diagnosed Graves' disease patients. A total of about 33 samples underwent TCR sequencing, from about 13 patients with persistent Graves' disease and roughly 20 patients with newly diagnosed Graves' disease.

The library was built by means of multiplex PCR. Sequencing used an Illumina HiSeq 4000. CDR3 regions were amplified by Arm-PCR with iRepertoire HTBI primers to construct TCR beta libraries. Before sequencing, the PCR products underwent gel purification. The study's processing was this. Gene usage analysis of CDR3 amino acid clonotypes relied on the roughly 58 TRBV and around 13 TRBJ segments identified across samples. COPE and FqMerger were used to merge the filtered high-quality paired reads into contigs. BLAST was used to align contigs to IMGT TRBV, TRBD and TRBJ reference genes, and CDR3 was defined according to IMGT. Clonotypes above 0.1% frequency were classified as highly expanded clones. Shannon entropy served as the measure of repertoire diversity, while the Gini coefficient captured V-J evenness. A clonotype was considered public if more than one individual shared it. Through fastp at Q25 and MiXCR, TCRdb rebuilt clones from the public reads, retaining in-frame beta chains. When rows share a CDR3 protein, they turn into one entry using the most common DNA and genes. The V and J calls shown here were made by TCRdb, not taken from the authors' results. Across this sample there are a few hundred thousand distinct CDR3 sequences, with approximately 10% seen only once. Of the sample, 18% falls within the top ten clones.

This clonotype was picked up many times. Which antigen it targets is not known. Per-base quality was not reported, and no clone a single base away is much larger than it. V is clipped by 3 bases and J by 3 bases, and the sequence between their germline boundaries is 17 bases long. CDR3 length: 16 amino acids, cysteine to phenylalanine. Only the CDR3 DNA stays, 48 bases, in frame from base 1. The study at large found these results: Only the TCR beta chain was sequenced and analyzed. Persistent disease showed preferential use of TRBV28, TRBJ1-2 and TRBJ2-5, whereas newly diagnosed disease favored TRBV20-1 and TRBJ2-1. Compared with newly diagnosed patients, persistent Graves' disease patients had lower TCR Shannon entropy and fewer highly expanded clones, which suggests clonal expansion. Because the primary lesion, thyroid tissue, could not be accessed, the study looked at peripheral blood alone. More public clonotypes were shared among persistent patients (around 3,000) than among newly diagnosed patients (966). The authors noted that the small sample size was a limitation that may lower accuracy.

The intended sense of this specimen's time point label: newly diagnosed GD, antithyroid drugs for less than 3 months. RNA was extracted from PBMCs in TRIzol for both TCR sequencing and RNA sequencing. The diagnosis of Graves' disease followed American Thyroid Association guidelines. The patients came from an endocrinology department in Xi'an, China. Each patient gave about 9.1 milliliters of peripheral blood, collected in an EDTA anticoagulant tube. Ficoll Paque Plus density gradient separation was used to isolate PBMCs, and no further T cell sorting was performed. An Agilent 2100 Bioanalyzer and agarose gel were used to check RNA quality, while a NanoDrop 2000 measured RNA concentration. These data also formed part of another study, on T cells in Graves' hyperthyroidism and ophthalmopathy. Taken from the second paper: Stable Graves' hyperthyroidism was defined as the absence of progression to ophthalmopathy over 18 months of follow-up. Hyperthyroidism patients were aged 18 to 65 years and newly diagnosed, with disease duration of less than 2 months. The study excluded patients with uncontrolled infections, other autoimmune diseases, pregnancy or lactation. Diagnoses relied on clinical symptoms, serum thyroxine and TRAb, thyroid ultrasound and orbital computed tomography. A first-round RT-PCR of the TCR CDR3 used the HTBI primer set with the Qiagen OneStep RT-PCR kit. Most expanded thyroid clonotypes (frequency above 0.001) were also found in blood, which suggests that blood repertoires may mirror thyroid immune responses. A 13 V-J signature model separated ophthalmopathy from stable hyperthyroidism, with roughly 88% sensitivity and about 81% specificity in cross-validation and 80%/75% in testing. In validation, progression to ophthalmopathy was predicted by the model with about 70% sensitivity and nearly 75% specificity, a median of roughly 6 months before onset. To identify TCR V-J signatures that set the groups apart, the researchers used a discovery cohort of approximately 98 patients, made up of 40 to 45 with Graves' ophthalmopathy and about 60 with stable Graves' hyperthyroidism. Prospective prediction of ophthalmopathy was tested in an independent validation cohort of 18 hyperthyroidism patients and around 16 patients who later progressed to ophthalmopathy. For training and testing, the 110 or so patients in the discovery cohort were randomly divided in a 7:3 ratio. In more than 5 Graves' hyperthyroidism patients, the study also compared T-cell repertoires from thyroid tissue with T-cell repertoires from blood. Once sampling was done, hyperthyroidism patients were given methimazole at a starting dose of 30 mg daily, whereas ophthalmopathy patients were given high-dose intravenous methylprednisolone. Libraries were constructed in a second round of multiplex PCR, after which size selection and purification were performed. The libraries were sequenced on an Illumina HiSeq2000 using paired-end 100 bp reads. SOAPnuke was used to process the raw data, removing reads that contained adapters or uncalled bases, had a mean Phred below 15, or lacked an exact match to the constant primer or identifier. High-quality paired reads were merged using COPE v1.2.5, and each unique nucleotide sequence was defined as a clonotype. MiTCR v1.1 was used to align the clonotypes against IMGT TRBV, TRBD and TRBJ reference segments. The analysis was restricted to V-J combinations with a frequency above 0.0001, which together covered approximately 99% of the repertoires. The TCS score was defined as F50 (clonal expansion) divided by E x V (chaos), with BLOSUM62-based TCRdist calculated between CDR3 peptides within each V-J. Welch's t-statistics and random forest reduced 500 to 650 V-J features to around 14, which were used in a naive Bayes classifier (R e1071). Sample size was not statistically predetermined, and blinding of investigators to group allocation was not performed. The paper reports TCR Vbeta CDR3 sequencing of approximately 140 peripheral blood samples: 40 or so ophthalmopathy, roughly 74 hyperthyroidism and around 17 progressor patients.

The rearranged chain carries TRBV12-3 or TRBV12-4 and TRBJ1-1; perhaps TRBD1 is the D gene, with 5 bases matching. This clonotype was obtained from a woman younger than 30 with Graves disease. Donor details come from another sample of the same person, matched by shared clones. Sequencing used peripheral blood mononuclear cells (PBMCs), obtained at new diagnosis, from a patient treated with antithyroid drugs. The DNA is TGTGCCAGCAGTTTCTTGGTAAGGGGAACGGACACTGAAGCTTTCTTT. It is translated as CASSFLVRGTDTEAFF.